This record looks at one T cell receptor (beta chain) sequence and its context. Its antigen target is currently unknown. Base-call qualities are not available, and no considerably larger clone is one nucleotide away. This specimen belongs to a study of blood T cell repertoires in COVID-19 (dated by TCRdb to 2018 to 2020). Background for the entire study: Samples covering the acute and convalescent phases of COVID-19 were provided by collaborators in the United States, Italy and Spain. The material from the prospective study consisted of cDNA or gDNA derived from T cells, B-cell-depleted T cells, or PBMCs. Deeply sampled blood TCRbeta repertoires from subjects exposed to, actively infected with, or recovered from COVID-19 were included in the dataset. A freely available public database, intended as a resource for researchers studying the immune response to SARS-CoV-2, is where the repertoires were released. Samples were obtained from the ongoing ImmuneRACE study (first 160 participants) and from approximately 1,200 subjects provided by 6 global collaborators. A de-identified subject ID, COVID-19 status, age in years and sex were almost always included in the sample metadata. Where available, HLA class I and class II types were taken from metadata supplied by the sample provider and were not determined by assay-based typing. Overall study results and their limits: The amount of clinical and demographic metadata varied by source and participant and was provided uncurated.

TCRbeta CDR3 regions were amplified from genomic DNA by means of the immunoSEQ Assay, a bias-controlled multiplex PCR. The source study handled its data this way. The number of nucleated cells in each sample was estimated from the amplification of reference gene primers within the assay. Sequence reads were collapsed and filtered to measure the absolute abundance of every unique TCRbeta CDR3 rearrangement. Productive Simpson clonality was computed per sample as the square root of Simpson's diversity index over productive rearrangements. The clones in this table, taken by TCRdb from immuneACCESS, are in-frame only. Not every clone is retained; where verified, under half of the shortfall comes from an unresolved V gene, and the cause of the rest is unknown. Clone size and the V and J calls come from that table; the DNA yielded D and trimming. Here the sample has about 300,000 clones; over 70% occur a single time. The ten largest clones add up to approximately 1.6% of the sample.

The CDR3, cysteine through phenylalanine, is 15 amino acids long. The retained sequence is limited to the CDR3, 45 bases, with the frame set at the first base. Reading the germline V gene (reference sequence) gives CDR1 MNHEY and CDR2 SMNVEV. Germline trimming amounts to 6 bases on V and 7 bases on J, with 11 as the count of junction bases outside the gene matches. A second Seattle source provided samples from volunteer blood donors who had recovered from COVID-19. Collaborating institutions collected whole blood in K2EDTA tubes following their own protocols. For TCRbeta analysis, collaborators shipped samples in one of three forms: frozen whole blood, isolated PBMCs, or DNA extracted from either of those sample types.

The chain was built from TRBV27 and TRBJ1-2; 10 bases in between match TRBD1. The specimen sequenced was peripheral blood. The receptor was isolated from a woman aged 40 to 50 who had recovered from COVID-19. The sequenced DNA is TGTGCCAGCAGCCGGCCCGGGACAGGGGAGGGTGGCTACACCTTC. The encoded protein is CASSRPGTGEGGYTF.